This T cell receptor (beta chain) stems from a study of blood T cell repertoires in COVID-19. This CDR3 spans 17 amino acids. V was clipped by 1 base and J by 6 bases; unmatched bases: 13. CDR1 and CDR2 (germline): LNHDA, SQIVND (reference sequence). Original methodology: The authors estimated nucleated cell counts from reference gene primer amplification. Produced via immunoSEQ multiplex PCR; TCRdb's table is partial and in-frame only. The DNA gave D and trimming, while V, J and clone size come from that table. The sample consists of about 240,000 clones, about 85% of them appearing once. V usage is TRBV19 and J usage is TRBJ2-3; 7 nucleotides line up with TRBD2. This TCR was recovered from a woman in her forties or fifties with COVID-19, enrolled during active disease. Sequenced sample: peripheral blood. The CDR3 sequence is CASSIGSGSGRVDTQYF. The CDR3 DNA follows: TGTGCCAGTAGTATAGGGTCGGGTAGCGGGCGTGTGGATACGCAGTATTTT.